The source of this T cell receptor beta chain is a study of T cells after yellow fever vaccination. Study-wide findings and caveats: Re-detected after boosting: most primary clones, more than 95% of CD4 and under 90% of CD8.

The CDR3 is 12 amino acids. V lost 11 bases and J 2 bases, leaving 13 bases between the germline ends. The germline CDR1 and CDR2 sequences are SGHDN and FVKESK. TCRdb re-analysed the 5' RACE reads in MiXCR, keeping a single row per CDR3 protein. Of around 550,000 distinct CDR3 sequences listed, about 19% are singletons. A remark on this clonotype: No antigen is known for it.

The sequenced sample was PBMCs, obtained 15 days after the yellow fever booster vaccination. The chain couples TRBV14 to TRBJ2-7, with no clear D. The clonotype originates from a man aged 30 to 39 who received the YFV17D yellow fever vaccine. CDR3 in DNA: TGTGCCGTAGTAGGTGGGGCCTACGAGCAGTACTTC. This translates into CAVVGGAYEQYF.